The next 19 T cell receptor beta chains were all read from a single sample in a study of OX40 agonist ivuxolimab in advanced cancers. Data came from immunoSEQ multiplex PCR; TCRdb stores just in-frame clones and leaves some out. Of approximately 91,000 clones in the sample, 87% were seen once. The sequencing here drew on CD4+ or CD8+ T cells sorted from blood, taken in a trial of the OX40 agonist ivuxolimab. The receptors were gathered from an adult with an advanced solid tumor such as melanoma, head and neck, liver or kidney cancer.

The genes are TRBV11-3 and TRBJ1-1; D not certain. Trimming took 5 bases from V and 2 from J, leaving 12 bases between them. CDR1 is SGHNT and CDR2 is YENEEA in the germline V gene. There are 14 residues in the CDR3. CDR3 coding DNA: TGTGCCAGCAGCCTAGGAAGGGCTAACACTGAAGCTTTCTTT. This gives the protein CASSLGRANTEAFF.

The chain has TRBV5-1 and TRBJ1-1; D possibly corresponds to TRBD1 (6 bases). This CDR3 has 15 residues. CDR1 and CDR2 from the germline V gene are SGHRS and YFSETQ. Trimming cost V 4 bases and J 1 base, with 14 bases left between them. The CDR3 DNA reads as TGCGCCAGCAGCAAAACGGGACAAACGAACACTGAAGCTTTCTTT. Protein: CASSKTGQTNTEAFF.

V usage is TRBV28 and J usage is TRBJ2-7, with D tentatively TRBD2 (6 bases). CDR1 and CDR2 from the germline V gene are MDHEN and SYDVKM. The length of the CDR3 is 13 residues. Trimming shortened V by 5 bases and J by 2 bases, and 10 bases separated the two germline ends. The CDR3 DNA reads as TGTGCCAGCAGTGCGGGGACGGCCTACGAGCAGTACTTC. The encoded protein is CASSAGTAYEQYF.

This chain connects TRBV29-1 to TRBJ2-3; the D is unclear. With 5 bases removed from V and 1 base from J, the gap between germline ends came to 13 bases. This CDR3 contains 14 residues. The germline V gene encodes CDR1 SQVTM and CDR2 ANQGSEA. DNA of the CDR3: TGCAGCGTTAGTGGCAAAAGTCGCACAGATACGCAGTATTTT. Protein sequence: CSVSGKSRTDTQYF.

The V gene is TRBV27, the J gene TRBJ1-3; D remains unclear. Trimming cost V 0 bases and J 4 bases, with 10 bases left between them. Germline-derived CDR1 and CDR2 are MNHEY and SMNVEV (reference sequence). This CDR3 region has 15 residues. This CDR3 reads CASSLSWRSGNTIYF. DNA of the CDR3: TGTGCCAGCAGTTTATCCTGGCGTTCAGGAAACACCATATATTTT.

With respect to this clone: Other DNA variants within this sample encode the same CDR3. The chain combines TRBV18 with TRBJ1-4; D is ambiguous. The V end was cut by 2 bases, the J end by 0 bases, with 7 bases between. CDR1 KGHSH and CDR2 LQKENI come from the germline V gene. There are 15 residues in the CDR3. The CDR3 bases are TGTGCCAGCTCACCAGACGGTACAACTAATGAAAAACTGTTTTTT. This translates into CASSPDGTTNEKLFF. Full variable domain (rest looked up from reference TRBV18 and TRBJ1-4): NAGVMQNPRHLVRRRGQEARLRCSPMKGHSHVYWYRQLPEEGLKFMVYLQKENIIDESGMPKERFSAEFPKEGPSILRIQQVVRGDSAAYFCASSPDGTTNEKLFFGSGTQLSVL.

This clone was counted a few times. The chain carries TRBV5-1 and TRBJ1-2; D gene unclear. This CDR3 is built from 13 residues. Germline CDR1 SGHRS, CDR2 YFSETQ. V lost 0 bases and J lost 7, with 10 bases in between. CDR3 protein: CASSLDSGGGYTF. For the CDR3, the DNA is TGCGCCAGCAGCTTGGATAGTGGAGGTGGCTACACCTTC.

The rearrangement uses TRBV5-1 and TRBJ1-1; D might be TRBD1 (5 bases). V lost 2 bases, J lost 6 bases, and 11 bases lay in between. The CDR3 is made up of 13 amino acids. Looked up from germline, CDR1 is SGHRS and CDR2 is YFSETQ. In DNA, the CDR3 is TGCGCCAGCAGCTTTCAGGGAAGGTCTGAAGCTTTCTTT. Encoded protein: CASSFQGRSEAFF.

V and J are TRBV29-1 and TRBJ2-3, with D possibly matching TRBD2 (5 bases). The CDR3 totals 13 residues. Germline CDR1 is SQVTM and CDR2 is ANQGSEA. Trimming cost V 5 bases and J 2 bases, with 11 bases left between them. The CDR3 loop is CSVSGKHTDTQYF. CDR3 DNA sequence: TGCAGCGTTAGCGGAAAGCACACAGATACGCAGTATTTT.

This rearrangement joins TRBV7-2 to TRBJ2-1, with D tentatively TRBD2 (5 bases). This CDR3 comprises 16 residues. The germline V gene has CDR1 SGHTA and CDR2 FQGNSA. V was trimmed by 2 bases and J by 2 bases, leaving 13 bases between them. CDR3 residues: CASSLNAGLPYNEQFF. The CDR3 region has the DNA TGTGCCAGCAGCTTAAATGCGGGTTTACCCTACAATGAGCAGTTCTTC.

This clone came up a few times. V is TRBV19 and J is TRBJ2-7; D possibly corresponds to TRBD1 (5 bases). The V and J ends lost 2 bases and 2 bases respectively, with 10 bases between them. Per the germline V gene, CDR1 is LNHDA and CDR2 is SQIVND (reference sequence). This CDR3 spans 14 amino acids. CDR3 region: CASSISPTAYEQYF. CDR3 DNA: TGTGCCAGTAGTATAAGCCCGACAGCCTACGAGCAGTACTTC.

The J gene is TRBJ1-1, the V gene TRBV2; D possibly corresponds to TRBD1 (5 bases). Germline V lookup: CDR1 SNHLY, CDR2 FYNNEI. The CDR3 totals 15 residues. V lost 2 bases to trimming and J lost 1 base, with 11 bases between them. The DNA of the CDR3 is TGTGCCAGCAGTGAACTGGGGACCCAGAACACTGAAGCTTTCTTT. It encodes CASSELGTQNTEAFF.

V and J are TRBV28 and TRBJ2-7; 10 nucleotides match TRBD1. In germline, CDR1 is MDHEN, CDR2 SYDVKM. The V segment lost 11 bases and the J segment 7 bases; nucleotides outside the gene matches: 11. This CDR3 is 13 amino acids long. The CDR3 is CASRDRGVGEQYV. CDR3 sequence (DNA): TGTGCCTCAAGGGACAGGGGAGTGGGAGAGCAGTACGTC.

This clone is a singleton in its sample. This chain joins TRBV19 and TRBJ1-5; D is undetermined. Germline CDR1 reads LNHDA; CDR2 reads SQIVND (reference sequence). This CDR3 region has 14 residues. The ends were cut back, 3 bases at V and 4 bases at J, with 10 bases in the middle. The CDR3 here is CASSMSRINQPQHF. The CDR3 coding sequence is TGTGCCAGTAGTATGTCACGGATTAATCAGCCCCAGCATTTT.

This sequence joins TRBV6-4 and TRBJ1-1; tentative D call: TRBD1 (6 bases). The CDR3 sequence is 16 residues long. Per germline, CDR1 MRHNA and CDR2 SNTAGT. Trimming shortened V by 6 bases and J by 4 bases, and 21 bases separated the two germline ends. The CDR3 here is CASRARSRGGITEAFF. In nucleotides, the CDR3 is TGTGCCAGCAGGGCACGTTCCAGGGGAGGGATCACTGAAGCTTTCTTT.

The chain carries TRBV5-4 and TRBJ2-2; D gene uncertain. V was pared by 0 bases and J by 7 bases, with 16 bases between. CDR3 length equals 16 residues. The germline gives CDR1 SGHNT, CDR2 YYREEE (reference sequence). The DNA for the CDR3 is TGTGCCAGCAGCTTGGAGGCAGCTTCCCTGGACGGGGAGCTGTTTTTT. Protein sequence: CASSLEAASLDGELFF.

The chain is built from TRBV7-3 and TRBJ2-1, with TRBD2 matching over 14 bases. V shed 5 bases and J 10 bases; nucleotides not matched to a gene: 4. The CDR3 sequence is 14 residues long. Germline loops: CDR1 SGHTA, CDR2 FQGTGA. For the CDR3, the DNA is TGTGCCAGCAGCCCGGGACTAGCGGGAGAGGAGCAGTTCTTC. This codes for CASSPGLAGEEQFF.

J is TRBJ2-7 and V is TRBV6-6; the D is unclear. V was cut by 2 bases and J by 7 bases, with 9 bases left in between. Germline V gives CDR1 MNHNY, CDR2 SVGAGI (reference sequence). This CDR3 has 12 amino acids. DNA of the CDR3: TGTGCCAGCAGTTACGCCGGCGTAGAGCAGTACTTC. It is translated as CASSYAGVEQYF.

The V and J genes are TRBV30 and TRBJ1-5; 9 positions agree with TRBD1. Germline values: CDR1 GTSNPN, CDR2 SVGIG (reference sequence). The CDR3 is made up of 14 amino acids. Trimming at V came to 1 base and at J to 5 bases, leaving 3 bases not matched to a gene. In DNA, the CDR3 is TGTGCCTGGAGTGGGGGACAGGGCGATCAGCCCCAGCATTTT. It codes for CAWSGGQGDQPQHF. Full variable domain (remainder filled in from reference TRBV30 and TRBJ1-5): SQTIHQWPATLVQPVGSPLSLECTVEGTSNPNLYWYRQAAGRGLQLLFYSVGIGQISSEVPQNLSASRPQDRQFILSSKKLLLSDSGFYLCAWSGGQGDQPQHFGDGTRLSIL.